The 6 T cell receptor beta chains below all came from one sample that was sequenced in a study of blood T cell repertoires in COVID-19. Clones were read by immunoSEQ multiplex PCR, and TCRdb kept only the in-frame ones, dropping some. This sample yields about 190,000 clones, of which under 80% are seen a single time; 9.5% to 15% belongs to the top ten. The specimen was peripheral blood. The receptors come from a woman in her forties or fifties with acute or convalescent COVID-19.

This chain uses TRBV25-1 with TRBJ2-5; possibly TRBD1 for D (7 bases). With 3 bases removed from V and 4 bases from J, the gap between germline ends came to 15 bases. This CDR3 has 15 amino acids. Germline assignment: CDR1 MGHDK and CDR2 SYGVNS. The CDR3 DNA reads as TGTGCCAGCAGTGATCGAGGAGGGGGCCTAGAGACCCAGTACTTC. Its protein product is CASSDRGGGLETQYF. Using reference TRBV25-1 and TRBJ2-5 for the parts outside the CDR3, the full variable domain is EADIYQTPRYLVIGTGKKITLECSQTMGHDKMYWYQQDPGMELHLIHYSYGVNSTEKGDLSSESTVSRIRTEHFPLTLESARPSHTSQYLCASSDRGGGLETQYFGPGTRLLVL.

This clone was picked up a small number of times. The CDR3 sequence: CASSRTGDSYEQYF. The CDR3 DNA follows: TGTGCCAGCAGCCGGACGGGGGACTCCTACGAGCAGTACTTC. The chain links TRBV6-5 to TRBJ2-7, with D perhaps matching TRBD2 (6 bases). The V end lost 6 bases, the J end lost 0 bases, and 12 bases lay between the germline ends. In germline, CDR1 is MNHEY, CDR2 SVGAGI. The CDR3 runs to 14 residues.

The chain carries TRBV5-4 and TRBJ2-1, with 8 bases matching TRBD1. The J segment lost 5 bases and the V segment lost 3 bases, leaving 7 bases of the junction unmatched. Germline lookup yields CDR1 SGHNT and CDR2 YYREEE (reference sequence). The CDR3 has 15 amino acids. The CDR3 loop reads CASSSQDRGDNEQFF. CDR3 sequence (DNA): TGTGCCAGCAGCTCCCAAGACAGGGGCGACAATGAGCAGTTCTTC.

This sequence joins TRBV2 and TRBJ2-7, with D unclear. There are 12 residues in the CDR3. The V gene lost 6 bases and the J gene lost 3 bases, with 9 bases spanning the gap. Germline values: CDR1 SNHLY, CDR2 FYNNEI. CDR3 nucleotides: TGTGCCAGCAGGCACCTAGTCTACGAGCAGTACTTC. Its translation: CASRHLVYEQYF.

This chain connects TRBV5-1 to TRBJ2-7; D may be TRBD1 (6 bases). Germline loops: CDR1 SGHRS, CDR2 YFSETQ. V lost 0 bases and J lost 3, with 13 bases in between. This CDR3 spans 15 amino acids. CDR3 DNA: TGCGCCAGCAGCTTGGAGTTGGGACATAACTACGAGCAGTACTTC. Its protein is CASSLELGHNYEQYF.

This chain joins TRBV27 and TRBJ2-1; D is possibly TRBD1 (5 bases). The V and J ends lost 6 bases and 7 bases respectively, with 13 bases between them. CDR1 MNHEY and CDR2 SMNVEV come from the germline V gene (reference sequence). This CDR3 contains 13 residues. The chain's CDR3 is CASRLPNRNEQFF. CDR3 coding DNA: TGTGCCAGCAGGCTACCAAACAGGAATGAGCAGTTCTTC.